Below, 7 T cell receptor beta chains from the same sample are listed, as sequenced in a study of patients and donors after allogeneic stem cell transplantation. TCRdb analysed the RT-PCR reads with MiXCR anew, one entry per CDR3 protein. The sample has roughly 880,000 distinct CDR3 sequences, over 15% seen once. Sequencing used blood, either unsorted or a sorted T cell fraction (not recorded which). The receptors shown here come from a human donor who was either an allogeneic HSCT recipient or a stem cell or donor lymphocyte infusion donor (not recorded which). It is not recorded whose cells these are; they may come from a transplant donor.

A few counts support this clonotype. The rearrangement joins TRBV14 to TRBJ2-3; D is ambiguous. Germline CDR1 SGHDN, CDR2 FVKESK. CDR3 length: 16 residues. Trimming took off 4 bases at V and 1 base at J, with 15 bases between the two ends. The CDR3 region is CASSLLRGRGTDTQYF. CDR3 nucleotide sequence: TGTGCCAGCAGCCTCTTGAGAGGAAGGGGCACAGATACGCAGTATTTT.

This clonotype has only a few counts. This chain connects TRBV7-2 to TRBJ2-3, with TRBD1 matching 9 bases. Germline V gene lookup returns CDR1 SGHTA and CDR2 FQGNSA. This CDR3 region has 16 residues. The V segment lost 1 base and the J segment 3 bases; nucleotides outside the gene matches: 5. CDR3 DNA: TGTGCCAGCAGCTTAGGGACAGGGGTTGGGACAGATACGCAGTATTTT. Translating gives CASSLGTGVGTDTQYF.

This clonotype has only a few counts. This chain links TRBV27 with TRBJ2-7, with D perhaps matching TRBD1 or TRBD2 (5 bases each). CDR1 and CDR2 from the germline V gene are MNHEY and SMNVEV (reference sequence). This CDR3 region has 16 residues. Trimming left V 6 bases short and J 4 bases short, with 22 bases between. The CDR3 nucleotides read TGTGCCAGCAGACGTACCGGGACCCCCTCGAGGTACGAGCAGTACTTC. Translated: CASRRTGTPSRYEQYF.

The table lists this clonotype with a few counts. The chain carries TRBV12-3 or TRBV12-4 and TRBJ2-5, with 11 bases identical to TRBD2. V lost 6 bases and J lost 4; bases outside the gene matches: 1. The CDR3 spans 13 residues. The CDR3 loop reads CASRTSGAETQYF. Written as DNA, the CDR3 is TGTGCCAGCAGGACTAGCGGGGCAGAGACCCAGTACTTC.

This clonotype has more than one count but fewer than ten. The J gene is TRBJ2-3, the V gene TRBV6-5; 9 bases agree with TRBD1. The CDR3 is 16 residues long. CDR1 is MNHEY and CDR2 is SVGAGI in the germline V gene. Losses at the gene ends were 2 bases for V and 1 base for J; bases not matched to a gene: 4. The CDR3 loop reads CASSYEQGAGTDTQYF. DNA for the CDR3: TGTGCCAGCAGTTACGAACAGGGGGCTGGCACAGATACGCAGTATTTT.

This clonotype has a handful of counts. The gene calls are TRBV4-1 and TRBJ2-7, with 7 positions matching TRBD2. V was clipped by 6 bases and J by 5 bases; unmatched bases: 10. Germline loops: CDR1 MGHRA, CDR2 YSYEKL. This CDR3 comprises 14 residues. The CDR3 sequence is CASSLGLVGDEQYF. CDR3 sequence (DNA): TGCGCCAGCAGTCTCGGACTAGTAGGAGACGAGCAGTACTTC.

This clonotype has only a few counts. The chain has TRBV27 and TRBJ1-2; tentative D call: TRBD1 (5 bases). Deletions cut 6 bases from V and 4 bases from J, with 21 bases between. The CDR3 is 16 residues long. Germline V CDR1 and CDR2: MNHEY, SMNVEV (reference sequence). The CDR3 DNA reads as TGTGCCAGCAGCCCGACCGGGGCCATCACCCCCTATGGCTACACCTTC. Its protein is CASSPTGAITPYGYTF.